Described below is a single T cell receptor (beta chain) sequence and its context. The antigen is not known. This specimen belongs to a study of graft-versus-host responses after intestinal transplantation. Study background: Recipients had transplants, and these were multivisceral, liver-intestinal, or isolated intestinal. The study, taken as a whole, reports: The study found high graft-versus-host to host-versus-graft clonal ratios in allografts of patients with graft-donor T cell macrochimerism.

Measured with immunoSEQ multiplex PCR; TCRdb has only the in-frame clones, and not every one. The sample has some 90,000 clones, approximately 90% seen once. The CDR3 loop spans 18 amino acids. V trimming: 6 bases; J trimming: 8 bases; junction bases outside the gene matches: 21. Per the germline V gene, CDR1 is SEHNR and CDR2 is FQNEAQ (reference sequence). The TCR was taken from a human donor who received an intestinal transplant. The gene calls are TRBV7-9 and TRBJ2-1, with TRBD2 matching over 8 bases. Sequenced here: unstimulated CD8+ T cells sorted from spleen or lymph node cells, sampled before intestinal transplant. The CDR3 loop reads CASRPYPQPGLEGYEQFF. The CDR3, as DNA: TGTGCCAGCAGACCATATCCTCAACCGGGACTAGAGGGCTATGAGCAGTTCTTC.